This T cell receptor (beta chain) was found in a study of blood T cell repertoires in COVID-19. Overall study context: Specimens from acute and convalescent COVID-19 originated in the United States, Italy and Spain. Sources were T cells, B-cell-depleted T cells, or PBMCs; the material itself was cDNA or gDNA.

In the original workflow: Nucleated cell counts were estimated from reference gene primer amplification. Here immunoSEQ multiplex PCR was the method, and the copy in TCRdb shows in-frame clones only, minus some. V, J and clone size are taken as reported in that table, and D and trimming were inferred from the DNA itself. The data hold 98,000 or so clones, with about four fifths observed a single time. Germline-derived CDR1 and CDR2 are MDHEN and SYDVKM. Trimming shortened V by 4 bases and J by 2 bases, and 2 bases separated the two germline ends. This CDR3 comprises 11 residues. This sequence joins TRBV28 and TRBJ1-2, with unresolved D. Sequenced material: peripheral blood. The sequence was obtained from a woman in her 70s with acute or convalescent COVID-19. The CDR3 DNA sequence: TGTGCCAGCAGTTCGAACTATGGCTACACCTTC. Residues: CASSSNYGYTF.